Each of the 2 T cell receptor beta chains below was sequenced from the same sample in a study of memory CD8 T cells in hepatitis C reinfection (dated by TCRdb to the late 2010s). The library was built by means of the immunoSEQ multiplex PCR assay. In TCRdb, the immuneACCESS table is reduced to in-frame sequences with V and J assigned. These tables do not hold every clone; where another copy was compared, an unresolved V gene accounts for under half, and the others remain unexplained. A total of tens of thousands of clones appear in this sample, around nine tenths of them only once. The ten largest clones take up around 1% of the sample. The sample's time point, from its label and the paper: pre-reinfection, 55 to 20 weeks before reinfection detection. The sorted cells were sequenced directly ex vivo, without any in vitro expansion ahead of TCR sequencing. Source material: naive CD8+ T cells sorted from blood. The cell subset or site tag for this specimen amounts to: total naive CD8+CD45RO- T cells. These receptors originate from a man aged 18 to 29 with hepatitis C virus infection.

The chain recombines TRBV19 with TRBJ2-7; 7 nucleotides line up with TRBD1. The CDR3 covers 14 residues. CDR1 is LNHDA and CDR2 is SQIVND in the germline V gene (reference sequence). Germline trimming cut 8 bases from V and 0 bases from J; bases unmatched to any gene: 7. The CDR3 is CASSAGTASYEQYF. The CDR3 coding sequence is TGTGCCAGTTCCGCCGGGACAGCCTCCTACGAGCAGTACTTC.

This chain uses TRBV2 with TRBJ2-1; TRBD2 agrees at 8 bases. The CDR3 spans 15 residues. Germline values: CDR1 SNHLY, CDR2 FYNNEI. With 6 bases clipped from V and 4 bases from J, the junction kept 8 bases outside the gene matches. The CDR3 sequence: CASSPAIAGYNEQFF. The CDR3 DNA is TGTGCCAGCAGCCCGGCAATAGCGGGATACAATGAGCAGTTCTTC.